This TCR beta chain was documented in a study of spatial heterogeneity in lung cancer. Study-wide context: Raw reads contained each unique TCR and UMI combination more than ten times on average.

Study-wide results and limits: Relative to follow-up, resection was when ubiquitous expanded tumor TCRs appeared more in blood.

Each molecule of TCR cDNA was tagged with one unique molecular identifier. TCRdb fed the 5' RACE reads into MiXCR, producing one record per CDR3 protein. Among 20,000 to 30,000 distinct CDR3 sequences, approximately 4.7% were seen once, and the ten largest hold around 5.2%. Indicated time point: sample taken at primary tumor resection. Without sorting, whole RNA was sequenced from tumor, nontumor lung or frozen PBMC. The table lists this clonotype with a few counts. Its antigen is not known. The material sequenced was PBMCs, taken at surgery. The TCR was taken from a male donor with early-stage non-small cell lung cancer.

CDR3: CASNGGLRAKNIQYF. The CDR3 nucleotides are TGTGCCAGCAATGGGGGGCTTCGAGCCAAAAACATTCAGTACTTC. V is TRBV28 and J is TRBJ2-4; TRBD1 or TRBD2 may be the D gene (6 bases each). Germline lookup yields CDR1 MDHEN and CDR2 SYDVKM. V was trimmed by 7 bases and J by 0 bases, leaving 13 bases between them. The CDR3 contains 15 residues.